Below, 19 T cell receptor beta chains from the same sample are listed, as sequenced in a study of blood T cell repertoires in COVID-19. Profiling relied on immunoSEQ multiplex PCR, and the TCRdb table lists in-frame clones only, not all of them. The repertoire holds 150,000 to 200,000 clones, with about 85% as singletons. Sequenced input: peripheral blood. The receptors shown here come from a human donor with acute or convalescent COVID-19. The donor label of this sample is uncertain.

The chain links TRBV5-6 to TRBJ1-6; the D gene is possibly TRBD1 (5 bases). CDR1 and CDR2 from the germline V gene are SGHDT and YYEEEE. Trimming took 4 bases from V and 4 from J, leaving 18 bases between them. CDR3 length equals 17 residues. This chain's CDR3 is CASSDNGGKPYNSPLHF. The CDR3 DNA reads as TGTGCCAGCAGCGATAACGGGGGGAAGCCTTATAATTCACCCCTCCACTTT.

The sample holds a few counts of this clone. The chain links TRBV30 to TRBJ2-1; D may be TRBD2 (6 bases). V was shortened by 6 bases and J by 14 bases, with 17 bases between the two germline ends. This CDR3 has 11 residues. Germline CDR1 is GTSNPN and CDR2 is SVGIG (reference sequence). The CDR3 DNA reads as TGTGCCTGCCGTGACGGGGAGGTTGAGTTCTTC. Its translation is CACRDGEVEFF. Together with reference TRBV30 and TRBJ2-1, the CDR3 gives the full variable domain: SQTIHQWPATLVQPVGSPLSLECTVEGTSNPNLYWYRQAAGRGLQLLFYSVGIGQISSEVPQNLSASRPQDRQFILSSKKLLLSDSGFYLCACRDGEVEFFGPGTRLTVL.

This chain links TRBV6-5 with TRBJ1-6; 7 bases are shared with TRBD1. The germline V gene encodes CDR1 MNHEY and CDR2 SVGAGI. This CDR3 has 14 amino acids. V lost 5 bases, J lost 3 bases, and 1 base stayed unmatched. Here the CDR3 reads CASSRDSYNSPLHF. The CDR3, as DNA: TGTGCCAGCAGTCGGGACAGCTATAATTCACCCCTCCACTTT.

The genes are TRBV3-1 (or the pseudogene TRBV3-2) and TRBJ1-2; 10 nucleotides line up with TRBD1. There are 14 residues in the CDR3. Germline assignment: CDR1 LGHDT and CDR2 YNNKEL (reference sequence). V lost 1 base, J lost 8 bases, and 4 bases stayed unmatched. CDR3 DNA: TGTGCCAGCAGCCAAGGACAGGGGGCGGGAGGCTACACCTTC. Its protein product is CASSQGQGAGGYTF.

The rearrangement links TRBV7-3 to TRBJ2-3; perhaps TRBD2 as D (6 bases). The CDR3 spans 16 residues. Germline V gene lookup returns CDR1 SGHTA and CDR2 FQGTGA. The V end was cut by 4 bases, the J end by 0 bases, with 14 bases between. CDR3 sequence reads: CASSYTGTLSTDTQYF. CDR3 DNA sequence: TGTGCCAGCAGCTATACCGGGACTCTTAGCACAGATACGCAGTATTTT.

This clone was detected only a few times. The V gene is TRBV6-6, the J gene TRBJ1-4; D remains unclear. The V gene's germline CDR1 is MNHNY and CDR2 SVGAGI (reference sequence). V lost 0 bases and J lost 8, with 13 bases in between. The CDR3 consists of 15 residues. DNA for the CDR3: TGTGCCAGCAGTTACTCGGAGGCAGGAGGCGAAAAACTGTTTTTT. This gives the protein CASSYSEAGGEKLFF.

The gene calls are TRBV18 and TRBJ2-7, with D uncertain. The germline V and J ends were trimmed by 6 bases and 0 bases, with 18 bases remaining between them. The CDR3 contains 16 residues. The germline V gene encodes CDR1 KGHSH and CDR2 LQKENI. CDR3 loop: CASSPSPILSSYEQYF. The DNA of the CDR3 is TGTGCCAGCTCTCCCTCCCCTATACTGAGCTCCTACGAGCAGTACTTC.

Comment on this clone: The identical CDR3 is also encoded by other nucleotide sequences in the sample. J is TRBJ2-7 and V is TRBV7-2; TRBD2 agrees at 10 bases. The CDR3 loop spans 15 amino acids. The junction had 0 bases not matched to a gene; V was cut back by 0 bases and J by 1 base. The germline CDR1 and CDR2 sequences are SGHTA and FQGNSA. CDR3 residues: CASSLASGGSYEQYF. Here the CDR3 DNA reads TGTGCCAGCAGCTTAGCTAGCGGGGGGTCCTACGAGCAGTACTTC.

This chain connects TRBV19 to TRBJ1-5, with 9 bases identical to TRBD1. This CDR3 has 15 amino acids. The V segment lost 6 bases and the J segment 7 bases; nucleotides outside the gene matches: 10. Germline V CDR1 and CDR2: LNHDA, SQIVND (reference sequence). The CDR3 loop is CASSGTGRSRQPQHF. DNA for the CDR3: TGTGCCAGTAGCGGGACAGGGCGGTCCAGACAGCCCCAGCATTTT.

This chain connects TRBV4-1 to TRBJ1-4, with TRBD1 identical over 7 bases. The CDR3 length is 17 residues. Germline CDR1 is MGHRA and CDR2 is YSYEKL. Trimming removed 4 bases from V and 1 base from J; junction bases left unmatched: 9. The CDR3 sequence: CASSRRDRSLTNEKLFF. DNA for the CDR3: TGCGCCAGCAGCCGACGGGACAGATCCTTAACTAATGAAAAACTGTTTTTT.

Concerning this clone: This CDR3 is also generated by other DNA sequences in the sample. The chain has TRBV18 and TRBJ1-6, with 9 bases lining up with TRBD1. Germline CDR1 and CDR2: KGHSH and LQKENI. The CDR3 is made up of 14 amino acids. V dropped 3 bases and J dropped 7; count of bases not matched to a gene: 1. CDR3 amino acids: CASSPGTGNSPLHF. The CDR3 DNA reads as TGTGCCAGCTCACCCGGGACAGGGAATTCACCCCTCCACTTT.

This chain connects TRBV10-3 to TRBJ2-7, with 9 bases that match TRBD2. The CDR3 covers 14 residues. V gave up 5 bases and J gave up 6 bases; unmatched junction bases: 8. Germline V gene lookup returns CDR1 ENHRY and CDR2 SYGVKD. The CDR3: CAISTAGGHLEQYF. The DNA for the CDR3 is TGTGCCATCAGTACTGCGGGGGGGCATCTCGAGCAGTACTTC.

The gene calls are TRBV9 and TRBJ1-4, with D possibly being TRBD1 (6 bases). Looked up from germline, CDR1 is SGDLS and CDR2 is YYNGEE. The length of the CDR3 is 15 residues. Trimming took off 0 bases at V and 7 bases at J, with 13 bases between the two ends. The CDR3 region is CASSVGGGSAEKLFF. CDR3 coding DNA: TGTGCCAGCAGCGTAGGGGGGGGCTCGGCTGAAAAACTGTTTTTT.

The J gene is TRBJ1-2, the V gene TRBV7-9, with 10 bases that match TRBD1. V lost 5 bases and J lost 3; bases outside the gene matches: 6. The CDR3 length is 15 residues. Looked up from germline, CDR1 is SEHNR and CDR2 is FQNEAQ (reference sequence). This chain's CDR3 is CASSEGQGNYYGYTF. As DNA, the CDR3 is TGTGCCAGCAGCGAGGGACAGGGGAATTACTATGGCTACACCTTC.

DNA for the CDR3: TGCAGCGTCGCCCGGGACAGGGGGCTCACCTTC. Protein: CSVARDRGLTF. V is TRBV29-1 and J is TRBJ1-2, with 12 bases lining up with TRBD1. The CDR3 spans 11 residues. Germline CDR1 reads SQVTM; CDR2 reads ANQGSEA. V shed 6 bases and J 13 bases; nucleotides not matched to a gene: 6.

This chain uses TRBV7-2 with TRBJ2-1; D not certain. Looked up from germline, CDR1 is SGHTA and CDR2 is FQGNSA. This CDR3 spans 11 amino acids. V was cut by 3 bases and J by 9 bases, with 6 bases left in between. The CDR3 loop is CASSLRGEQFF. The CDR3 DNA follows: TGTGCCAGCAGCTTGCGAGGTGAGCAGTTCTTC.

The rearrangement joins TRBV5-1 to TRBJ1-5; a possible D gene is TRBD1 (5 bases). The germline V gene has CDR1 SGHRS and CDR2 YFSETQ. V lost 0 bases to trimming and J lost 2 bases, with 12 bases between them. The CDR3 runs 16 residues. The CDR3 sequence is CASSLAGQGGNQPQHF. The CDR3 bases are TGCGCCAGCAGCTTGGCCGGGCAGGGCGGCAATCAGCCCCAGCATTTT.

The chain employs TRBV29-1 and TRBJ2-7; TRBD1 matches 10 bases. Germline V CDR1 and CDR2: SQVTM, ANQGSEA. The CDR3 totals 14 residues. Germline trimming cut 6 bases from V and 5 bases from J; bases unmatched to any gene: 10. The CDR3 reads CSVDLGTGVDEQYF. As DNA, the CDR3 is TGCAGCGTGGATCTGGGGACAGGGGTAGACGAGCAGTACTTC.

The chain couples TRBV7-9 to TRBJ1-1; TRBD1 aligns across 7 bases. The junction had 11 bases not matched to a gene; V was cut back by 5 bases and J by 11 bases. The germline V gene encodes CDR1 SEHNR and CDR2 FQNEAQ (reference sequence). The CDR3 spans 13 residues. The CDR3 nucleotides read TGTGCCAGCAGCCCGAGGACAGGTATATCTGCTTTCTTT. This sequence encodes CASSPRTGISAFF.